This TCR beta chain stems from a study of T cells in Graves' hyperthyroidism and ophthalmopathy. This clonotype was counted at least ten times. Its antigen is as yet unknown. V was clipped by 6 bases and J by 5 bases; unmatched bases: 9. The CDR3 consists of 14 residues. From germline, CDR1 is MNHNS and CDR2 SASEGT. RNA transcripts served as the template for amplifying TCR beta CDR3 regions. Carried out on the TCR CDR3, a first-round RT-PCR used the HTBI primer set. Each CDR3 protein is one row after TCRdb ran MiXCR on the multiplex PCR reads. Here the sample spans about 300,000 distinct CDR3 sequences, 16% being singletons. Those patients with uncontrolled infection, other autoimmune disease, pregnancy or lactation were excluded. Study outcomes and limitations: Ophthalmopathy stood apart from stable hyperthyroidism in a 13 V-J model. Most thyroid clonotypes with frequency above 0.001 were detected in blood.

This TCR was sampled from a man younger than 45 with Graves' hyperthyroidism. The sample taken for sequencing was blood. The chain is built from TRBV6-1 and TRBJ2-7, with 8 bases matching TRBD2. CDR3 sequence (DNA): TGTGCCAGCAGGGGAGCGGGAGCCCCTCACGAGCAGTACTTC. It is translated as CASRGAGAPHEQYF.